These 10 T cell receptor beta chains were all obtained from the same sample, sequenced in a study of shared clonotypes between healthy human individuals. Naive CD8 cells comprised CD45RO-negative, CCR7-positively selected cells, excluding terminally differentiated effector memory CD45RA+ cells. Sequencing used immunoSEQ multiplex PCR; TCRdb keeps in-frame clones, though not all of them. The sample consists of about 680,000 clones, around 92% of them appearing once. Material for sequencing was naive CD8+ T cells sorted from blood. All receptors derive from a man aged 25 to 45 in good health.

The CDR3 region is CASSDGGGTYNEQFF. As DNA, the CDR3 is TGTGCCAGCAGTGACGGGGGGGGGACCTACAATGAGCAGTTCTTC. V gene TRBV6-4 combines with J gene TRBJ2-1; 7 positions match TRBD2. This CDR3 is 15 amino acids long. Germline V CDR1 and CDR2: MRHNA, SNTAGT. The ends lost 2 bases at V and 2 bases at J; junction bases unmatched: 3.

The J gene is TRBJ2-1, the V gene TRBV4-1, with D tentatively TRBD1 (6 bases). Trimming took off 3 bases at V and 0 bases at J, with 15 bases between the two ends. The germline gives CDR1 MGHRA, CDR2 YSYEKL. This CDR3 contains 17 residues. In DNA, the CDR3 is TGCGCCAGCAGCCACAGGACAGAAAGTAGCTCCTACAATGAGCAGTTCTTC. Translating it yields CASSHRTESSSYNEQFF.

In its sample, this clone was seen once. The chain couples TRBV11-2 to TRBJ2-1; TRBD2 is a possible D gene (5 bases). There are 16 residues in the CDR3. V was trimmed by 5 bases and J by 0 bases, leaving 14 bases between them. Germline lookup yields CDR1 SGHAT and CDR2 FQNNGV. The CDR3 DNA sequence: TGTGCCAGCAGCCCCCCCGGACGGGGCTCCTACAATGAGCAGTTCTTC. Translating gives CASSPPGRGSYNEQFF.

The rearrangement uses TRBV7-2 and TRBJ2-3; 7 positions match TRBD2. Germline V CDR1 and CDR2: SGHTA, FQGNSA. With 7 bases clipped from V and 0 bases from J, the junction kept 7 bases outside the gene matches. The CDR3 extends over 15 amino acids. CDR3 in DNA: TGTGCCAGCACCTACCCTAGCGGTAGCACAGATACGCAGTATTTT. Protein sequence: CASTYPSGSTDTQYF.

The chain recombines TRBV2 with TRBJ2-5; D is ambiguous. V was clipped by 7 bases and J by 9 bases, with 12 bases between them. The CDR3 runs 11 residues. Germline CDR1 reads SNHLY; CDR2 reads FYNNEI. As DNA, the CDR3 is TGTGCCAGCATTTGGTCACGGGCCCAGTACTTC. Protein sequence: CASIWSRAQYF.

The rearrangement links TRBV19 to TRBJ2-1; 7 nucleotides match TRBD2. CDR1 and CDR2 from the germline V gene are LNHDA and SQIVND (reference sequence). With 4 bases clipped from V and 3 bases from J, the junction kept 6 bases outside the gene matches. The CDR3 length is 15 residues. The CDR3 loop reads CASSSGGSDYNEQFF. The CDR3 region has the DNA TGTGCCAGTAGTAGCGGCGGGAGCGACTACAATGAGCAGTTCTTC.

The genes are TRBV6-5 and TRBJ1-2, with 7 positions matching TRBD1. In germline, CDR1 is MNHEY, CDR2 SVGAGI. Losses at the gene ends were 2 bases for V and 1 base for J; bases not matched to a gene: 1. This CDR3 comprises 14 residues. The CDR3 region has the DNA TGTGCCAGCAGTTACAGGGGGCATAACTATGGCTACACCTTC. This translates into CASSYRGHNYGYTF.

This clone has a single count. The V call is TRBV11-2, the J call TRBJ2-7; 9 nucleotides match TRBD2. This CDR3 is built from 16 residues. The germline V gene encodes CDR1 SGHAT and CDR2 FQNNGV. J was trimmed by 2 bases and V by 5 bases; bases with no gene match: 10. The DNA for the CDR3 is TGTGCCAGCAGCCCCTGGAATCTAGCGGGGACCTACGAGCAGTACTTC. Translated: CASSPWNLAGTYEQYF.

For this clone: This same CDR3 is encoded by further DNA sequences in the sample. V usage is TRBV19 and J usage is TRBJ1-1; 7 nucleotides align to TRBD1. The CDR3 is 14 amino acids. V lost 3 bases and J lost 4; bases outside the gene matches: 5. Germline V gives CDR1 LNHDA, CDR2 SQIVND (reference sequence). In DNA form, the CDR3 reads TGTGCCAGTAGTATTGACAGGGTGGGCACTGAAGCTTTCTTT. Encoded protein: CASSIDRVGTEAFF.

The CDR3 DNA reads as TGTGCCAGCAGCTTAGAGGCAGCCCCACAAGAGACCCAGTACTTC. Translation: CASSLEAAPQETQYF. The chain uses TRBV11-2 and TRBJ2-5; D is uncertain. Germline V gene sequence: CDR1 SGHAT, CDR2 FQNNGV. The V gene lost 0 bases and the J gene lost 2 bases, with 10 bases spanning the gap. The CDR3 runs 15 residues.